These T cell receptor beta chains were read from a single sample in a study of lung T cells in sarcoidosis with Löfgren's syndrome. TCRdb reprocessed the reads via MiXCR and lists one record per CDR3 protein. Of roughly 20,000 distinct CDR3 sequences in the sample, approximately 21% were seen once. Input material: CD4+ T cells from PBMCs. Receptor source: a human donor with sarcoidosis (Löfgren's syndrome or another form), or a control subject (not recorded which). CDR3s include the opening cysteine and the closing phenylalanine or tryptophan. A D gene is named only where the DNA matches it firmly. Where a row states a size, it is once, few, many or the class of an expanded clone; other rows omit it.

V gene: TRBV3-1
clone size: .
CDR3 length: 14
D gene: .
J gene: TRBJ2-3
CDR3 protein: CASSHPYRADTQYF
CDR3 DNA: TGTGCCAGCAGCCATCCTTACAGGGCAGATACGCAGTATTTT

V gene: TRBV29-1
clone size: many
CDR3 length: 16
D gene: .
J gene: TRBJ2-1
CDR3 protein: CSVVSEDSGSYNEQFF
CDR3 DNA: TGCAGCGTTGTGAGCGAGGACTCAGGTTCCTACAATGAGCAGTTCTTC

V gene: TRBV3-1
clone size: many
CDR3 length: 16
D gene: .
J gene: TRBJ2-1
CDR3 protein: CASSLTSTSSYNEQFF
CDR3 DNA: TGTGCCAGCAGCCTCACGTCCACGAGCTCCTACAATGAGCAGTTCTTC

V gene: TRBV28
clone size: many
CDR3 length: 15
D gene: .
J gene: TRBJ2-3
CDR3 protein: CASSFVGATTDTQYF
CDR3 DNA: TGTGCCAGCAGTTTTGTTGGGGCAACCACAGATACGCAGTATTTT

V gene: TRBV5-1
clone size: many
CDR3 length: 13
D gene: .
J gene: TRBJ1-1
CDR3 protein: CASSLDVDTEAFF
CDR3 DNA: TGCGCCAGCAGCTTGGATGTGGACACTGAAGCTTTCTTT

V gene: TRBV29-1
clone size: many
CDR3 length: 13
D gene: .
J gene: TRBJ2-5
CDR3 protein: CSVGAGNQETQYF
CDR3 DNA: TGCAGCGTGGGGGCAGGGAACCAAGAGACCCAGTACTTC

V gene: TRBV7-9
clone size: many
CDR3 length: 15
D gene: .
J gene: TRBJ2-7
CDR3 protein: CASSLAGQRGAEQYF
CDR3 DNA: TGTGCCAGCAGCTTAGCGGGACAGAGGGGGGCCGAGCAGTACTTC

V gene: TRBV19
clone size: few
CDR3 length: 13
D gene: TRBD2
J gene: TRBJ2-3
CDR3 protein: CASSGRETDTQYF
CDR3 DNA: TGTGCCAGCAGCGGGAGGGAAACAGATACGCAGTATTTT

V gene: TRBV5-4
clone size: .
CDR3 length: 16
D gene: TRBD2
J gene: TRBJ2-5
CDR3 protein: CASSPAGTSGTETQYF
CDR3 DNA: TGTGCCAGCAGCCCCGCAGGGACTAGCGGGACAGAGACCCAGTACTTC

V gene: TRBV11-2
clone size: many
CDR3 length: 12
D gene: .
J gene: TRBJ2-2
CDR3 protein: CASSLDTGELFF
CDR3 DNA: TGTGCCAGCAGCTTAGATACCGGGGAGCTGTTTTTT

V gene: TRBV7-9
clone size: many
CDR3 length: 16
D gene: .
J gene: TRBJ2-3
CDR3 protein: CASSLAQPLGTDTQYF
CDR3 DNA: TGTGCCAGCAGCTTAGCCCAGCCGTTAGGCACAGATACGCAGTATTTT

V gene: TRBV6-2/TRBV6-3
clone size: medium-sized
CDR3 length: 16
D gene: .
J gene: TRBJ1-1
CDR3 protein: CASRTIRQLVNTEAFF
CDR3 DNA: TGTGCCAGCAGAACCATTCGACAGTTAGTGAACACTGAAGCTTTCTTT

V gene: TRBV3-1
clone size: many
CDR3 length: 13
D gene: .
J gene: TRBJ1-1
CDR3 protein: CASSPYRNTEAFF
CDR3 DNA: TGTGCCAGCAGCCCCTACCGAAACACTGAAGCTTTCTTT

V gene: TRBV2
clone size: many
CDR3 length: 17
D gene: TRBD2
J gene: TRBJ2-1
CDR3 protein: CASIPGLAGGYYNEQFF
CDR3 DNA: TGTGCCAGCATTCCAGGACTAGCGGGGGGCTACTACAATGAGCAGTTCTTC

V gene: TRBV25-1
clone size: medium-sized
CDR3 length: 15
D gene: TRBD2
J gene: TRBJ2-1
CDR3 protein: CASSKLAGVNNEQFF
CDR3 DNA: TGTGCCAGCAGCAAATTAGCGGGAGTAAACAATGAGCAGTTCTTC

V gene: TRBV2
clone size: many
CDR3 length: 18
D gene: TRBD2
J gene: TRBJ2-5
CDR3 protein: CASSEVGTRGLGQETQYF
CDR3 DNA: TGTGCCAGCAGTGAAGTCGGGACTAGGGGACTGGGCCAAGAGACCCAGTACTTC

V gene: TRBV6-6
clone size: many
CDR3 length: 17
D gene: .
J gene: TRBJ2-3
CDR3 protein: CASSYSGLALSTDTQYF
CDR3 DNA: TGTGCCAGCAGTTACTCGGGCCTAGCGCTTAGCACAGATACGCAGTATTTT

V gene: TRBV5-1
clone size: many
CDR3 length: 12
D gene: .
J gene: TRBJ2-3
CDR3 protein: CASSGQSDTQYF
CDR3 DNA: TGCGCCAGCAGTGGACAGTCAGATACGCAGTATTTT

V gene: TRBV7-9
clone size: medium-sized
CDR3 length: 15
D gene: .
J gene: TRBJ2-1
CDR3 protein: CASSPERRSYNEQFF
CDR3 DNA: TGTGCCAGCAGCCCGGAGAGGCGGAGCTACAATGAGCAGTTCTTC

V gene: TRBV30
clone size: many
CDR3 length: 14
D gene: .
J gene: TRBJ1-1
CDR3 protein: CAWSNTGTNTEAFF
CDR3 DNA: TGTGCCTGGAGTAACACCGGGACCAACACTGAAGCTTTCTTT

V gene: TRBV7-2
clone size: few
CDR3 length: 14
D gene: TRBD2
J gene: TRBJ2-5
CDR3 protein: CASSPRPAGATQYF
CDR3 DNA: TGTGCCAGCAGCCCCAGACCAGCGGGGGCGACCCAGTACTTC

V gene: TRBV11-2
clone size: .
CDR3 length: 14
D gene: .
J gene: TRBJ2-2
CDR3 protein: CASSLEANTGELFF
CDR3 DNA: TGTGCCAGCAGCTTAGAAGCTAACACCGGGGAGCTGTTTTTT

V gene: TRBV11-2
clone size: many
CDR3 length: 14
D gene: TRBD1
J gene: TRBJ2-7
CDR3 protein: CASSPDRVANEQYF
CDR3 DNA: TGTGCCAGCAGCCCCGACAGGGTGGCTAACGAGCAGTACTTC

V gene: TRBV5-1
clone size: .
CDR3 length: 17
D gene: TRBD2
J gene: TRBJ2-5
CDR3 protein: CASSLRLAGRKRETQYF
CDR3 DNA: TGCGCCAGCAGCTTGAGACTAGCGGGGAGGAAACGAGAGACCCAGTACTTC

V gene: TRBV4-1
clone size: many
CDR3 length: 15
D gene: TRBD1
J gene: TRBJ2-3
CDR3 protein: CASSQPDRAVDTQYF
CDR3 DNA: TGCGCCAGCAGCCAACCGGACAGGGCGGTAGATACGCAGTATTTT

V gene: TRBV5-1
clone size: .
CDR3 length: 17
D gene: TRBD2
J gene: TRBJ2-2
CDR3 protein: CASSSGLAGVRTGELFF
CDR3 DNA: TGCGCCAGCAGCTCGGGACTAGCGGGAGTACGCACCGGGGAGCTGTTTTTT

V gene: TRBV2
clone size: many
CDR3 length: 15
D gene: .
J gene: TRBJ1-5
CDR3 protein: CASSVTQETNQPQHF
CDR3 DNA: TGTGCCAGCAGTGTCACCCAGGAAACCAATCAGCCCCAGCATTTT

V gene: TRBV27
clone size: .
CDR3 length: 18
D gene: TRBD2
J gene: TRBJ2-1
CDR3 protein: CAGSSTHSLSGRANEQFF
CDR3 DNA: TGTGCCGGCAGTTCGACCCACTCGCTAAGCGGGAGGGCCAATGAGCAGTTCTTC

V gene: TRBV20-1
clone size: medium-sized
CDR3 length: 11
D gene: .
J gene: TRBJ2-7
CDR3 protein: CSALRTDEQYF
CDR3 DNA: TGCAGTGCGCTCCGGACAGACGAGCAGTACTTC

V gene: TRBV28
clone size: .
CDR3 length: 18
D gene: .
J gene: TRBJ2-2
CDR3 protein: CASSFPIQARGNTGELFF
CDR3 DNA: TGTGCCAGCAGTTTCCCCATCCAGGCCAGGGGTAACACCGGGGAGCTGTTTTTT

V gene: TRBV6-1
clone size: medium-sized
CDR3 length: 16
D gene: .
J gene: TRBJ1-5
CDR3 protein: CASSEQRASSNQPQHF
CDR3 DNA: TGTGCCAGCAGTGAACAAAGGGCATCTAGCAATCAGCCCCAGCATTTT

V gene: TRBV7-6
clone size: many
CDR3 length: 15
D gene: .
J gene: TRBJ2-5
CDR3 protein: CASSLGAGAQETQYF
CDR3 DNA: TGTGCCAGCAGCTTAGGGGCCGGGGCCCAAGAGACCCAGTACTTC

V gene: TRBV2
clone size: many
CDR3 length: 15
D gene: .
J gene: TRBJ2-5
CDR3 protein: CASREPGHWAWAQYF
CDR3 DNA: TGTGCCAGCAGAGAACCGGGACATTGGGCCTGGGCCCAGTACTTC

V gene: TRBV29-1
clone size: many
CDR3 length: 12
D gene: .
J gene: TRBJ2-3
CDR3 protein: CSVEVSTDTQYF
CDR3 DNA: TGCAGCGTTGAGGTCAGCACAGATACGCAGTATTTT

V gene: TRBV20-1
clone size: many
CDR3 length: 16
D gene: TRBD2
J gene: TRBJ2-7
CDR3 protein: CSARDSASGGPYEQYF
CDR3 DNA: TGCAGTGCTAGAGATTCGGCTAGCGGGGGGCCCTACGAGCAGTACTTC

V gene: TRBV10-3
clone size: many
CDR3 length: 13
D gene: .
J gene: TRBJ1-5
CDR3 protein: CAISETSNQPQHF
CDR3 DNA: TGTGCCATCAGTGAAACCAGCAATCAGCCCCAGCATTTT

V gene: TRBV20-1
clone size: medium-sized
CDR3 length: 16
D gene: .
J gene: TRBJ1-5
CDR3 protein: CSARDPRGAQGQPQHF
CDR3 DNA: TGCAGTGCTAGAGACCCTCGGGGGGCGCAGGGGCAGCCCCAGCATTTT

V gene: TRBV7-8
clone size: many
CDR3 length: 15
D gene: .
J gene: TRBJ1-1
CDR3 protein: CASSRRWGGDTEAFF
CDR3 DNA: TGTGCCAGCAGCCGAAGATGGGGAGGGGACACTGAAGCTTTCTTT

V gene: TRBV12-3/TRBV12-4
clone size: many
CDR3 length: 16
D gene: .
J gene: TRBJ2-1
CDR3 protein: CASSRTRSFSYNEQFF
CDR3 DNA: TGTGCCAGCAGTCGGACTCGATCCTTCTCCTACAATGAGCAGTTCTTC

V gene: TRBV12-3/TRBV12-4
clone size: many
CDR3 length: 14
D gene: .
J gene: TRBJ1-1
CDR3 protein: CASSQQGFVTEAFF
CDR3 DNA: TGTGCCAGCAGTCAACAGGGTTTTGTCACTGAAGCTTTCTTT

V gene: TRBV5-4
clone size: .
CDR3 length: 16
D gene: .
J gene: TRBJ2-2
CDR3 protein: CASSLEGVSNTGELFF
CDR3 DNA: TGTGCCAGCAGCTTGGAAGGGGTTTCGAACACCGGGGAGCTGTTTTTT

V gene: TRBV28
clone size: many
CDR3 length: 12
D gene: .
J gene: TRBJ1-5
CDR3 protein: CASHGRNQPQHF
CDR3 DNA: TGTGCCAGCCACGGACGCAATCAGCCCCAGCATTTT

V gene: TRBV29-1
clone size: .
CDR3 length: 15
D gene: TRBD2
J gene: TRBJ2-5
CDR3 protein: CSVEGTSGYQETQYF
CDR3 DNA: TGCAGCGTTGAAGGGACTAGCGGATACCAAGAGACCCAGTACTTC

V gene: TRBV18
clone size: many
CDR3 length: 14
D gene: .
J gene: TRBJ1-2
CDR3 protein: CASSHRTDNYGYTF
CDR3 DNA: TGTGCCAGCTCACACCGGACAGATAACTATGGCTACACCTTC

V gene: TRBV19
clone size: many
CDR3 length: 15
D gene: .
J gene: TRBJ2-7
CDR3 protein: CASSIGGDGSYEQYF
CDR3 DNA: TGTGCCAGTAGTATTGGAGGAGACGGCTCCTACGAGCAGTACTTC

V gene: TRBV18
clone size: .
CDR3 length: 14
D gene: .
J gene: TRBJ2-5
CDR3 protein: CASSPRHQQETQYF
CDR3 DNA: TGTGCCAGCTCACCACGCCACCAGCAAGAGACCCAGTACTTC

V gene: TRBV6-1
clone size: .
CDR3 length: 13
D gene: TRBD1
J gene: TRBJ2-1
CDR3 protein: CASRGQGCNEQLF
CDR3 DNA: TGTGCCAGCAGGGGACAGGGTTGCAATGAGCAGCTCTTC